Below, one T cell receptor beta chain is given with its context. The sample holds a few counts of this clone. Its antigen target is currently unknown. It has no much larger one-base neighbor in the sample; base qualities were not kept. The immunoSEQ Assay, a bias-controlled multiplex PCR, was used to amplify TCRbeta CDR3 regions from genomic DNA. As for the authors' bioinformatics: Nucleated cell counts per sample were estimated from amplification of reference gene primers within the assay. To quantify the absolute abundance of each unique TCRbeta CDR3 rearrangement, sequence reads were collapsed and filtered. For each sample, productive Simpson clonality was calculated as the square root of Simpson's diversity index over productive rearrangements. TCRdb mirrors the immuneACCESS table, restricted to in-frame sequences. Some clones are absent from its copies; in checked studies, under half trace to an unresolved V gene, and the reason for the others is unknown. That table is the source of V, J and clone size, and D and trimming were worked out from the DNA. Recorded for this sample are about 46,000 clones; over 80% of them occurred a single time. The ten top clones hold over 7% of the sample.

Collaborating institutions collected whole blood in K2EDTA tubes following their own protocols. For TCRbeta analysis, collaborator samples were shipped as frozen whole blood, as isolated PBMCs, or as DNA extracted from either sample type. CDR1 is given as MDHEN and CDR2 as SYDVKM, both from the germline V gene. The CDR3 numbers 17 residues from cysteine through phenylalanine. Here the CDR3 DNA is all that survives: 51 bases in frame from base 1. Compared with germline, V lacks 7 bases and J lacks 2 bases; bases without a gene match: 13. The data derive from a study of blood T cell repertoires in COVID-19 (dated by TCRdb to about 2020). For the wider study: Samples covering the acute and convalescent phases of COVID-19 were provided by collaborators in the United States, Italy and Spain. The material from the prospective study consisted of cDNA or gDNA derived from T cells, B-cell-depleted T cells, or PBMCs. Deeply sampled blood TCRbeta repertoires from subjects exposed to, actively infected with, or recovered from COVID-19 were included in the dataset. The repertoires were made available in a free public database intended to serve as a resource for research on the immune response to SARS-CoV-2. The samples were drawn from the first 160 participants of the ongoing ImmuneRACE study and from over a thousand subjects provided by 6 global collaborators. A de-identified subject ID, COVID-19 status, age in years and sex were almost always included in the sample metadata. Where available, HLA class I and class II types were taken from metadata supplied by the sample provider and were not determined by assay-based typing. On the study overall, not on this receptor specifically: The quantity of clinical and demographic metadata differed by source and by participant and was supplied without curation.

The sequence joins TRBV28 to TRBJ2-2, and TRBD1 aligns with 7 junction nucleotides. Source material: peripheral blood. This sequence was found in a man in his fifties or sixties with active COVID-19. The CDR3 here reads CASTTPENRGNTGELFF. The DNA sequence reads TGTGCCAGCACGACACCTGAGAACAGGGGTAACACCGGGGAGCTGTTTTTT.